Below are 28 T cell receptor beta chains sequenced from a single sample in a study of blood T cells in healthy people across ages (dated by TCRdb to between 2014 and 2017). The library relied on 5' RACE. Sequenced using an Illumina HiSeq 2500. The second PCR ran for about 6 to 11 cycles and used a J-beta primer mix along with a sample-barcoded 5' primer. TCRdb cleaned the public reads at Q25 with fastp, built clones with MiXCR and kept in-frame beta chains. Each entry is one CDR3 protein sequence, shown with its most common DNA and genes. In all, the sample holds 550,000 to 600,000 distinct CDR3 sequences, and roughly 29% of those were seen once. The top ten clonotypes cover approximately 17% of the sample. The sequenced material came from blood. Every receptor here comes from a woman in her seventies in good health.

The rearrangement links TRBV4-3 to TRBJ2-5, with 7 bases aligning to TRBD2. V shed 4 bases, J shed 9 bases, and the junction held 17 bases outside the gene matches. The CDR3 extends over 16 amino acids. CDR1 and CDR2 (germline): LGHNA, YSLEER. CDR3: CASSRNRDYLRGAQYF. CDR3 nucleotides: TGCGCCAGCAGCCGAAACCGGGACTATCTAAGAGGAGCCCAGTACTTC.

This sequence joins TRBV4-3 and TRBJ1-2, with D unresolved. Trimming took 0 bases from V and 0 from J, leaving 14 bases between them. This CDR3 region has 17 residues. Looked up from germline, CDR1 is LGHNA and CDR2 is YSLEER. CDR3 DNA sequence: TGCGCCAGCAGCCAAGATCTGGTCGGTCAAGCTAACTATGGCTACACCTTC. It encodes CASSQDLVGQANYGYTF.

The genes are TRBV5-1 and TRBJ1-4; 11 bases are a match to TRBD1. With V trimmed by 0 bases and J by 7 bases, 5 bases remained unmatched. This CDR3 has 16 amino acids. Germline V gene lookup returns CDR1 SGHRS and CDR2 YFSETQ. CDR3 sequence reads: CASSLDGTGGFEKLFF. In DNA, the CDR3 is TGCGCCAGCAGCTTGGATGGGACAGGGGGGTTTGAAAAACTGTTTTTT.

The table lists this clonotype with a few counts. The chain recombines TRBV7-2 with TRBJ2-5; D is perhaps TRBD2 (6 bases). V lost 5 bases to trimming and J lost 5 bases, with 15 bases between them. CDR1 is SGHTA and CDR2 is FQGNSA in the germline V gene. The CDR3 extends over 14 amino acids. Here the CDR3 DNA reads TGTGCCAGCAGCCCTTACTGGGAGGCCGAGACCCAGTACTTC. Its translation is CASSPYWEAETQYF.

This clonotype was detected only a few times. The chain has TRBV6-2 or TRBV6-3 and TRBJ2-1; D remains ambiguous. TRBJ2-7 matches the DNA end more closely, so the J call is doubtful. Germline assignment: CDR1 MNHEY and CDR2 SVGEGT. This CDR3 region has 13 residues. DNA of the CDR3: TGTGCCAGCAGTTCCACTTACTCCTACGAGCAGTACTTC. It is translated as CASSSTYSYEQYF.

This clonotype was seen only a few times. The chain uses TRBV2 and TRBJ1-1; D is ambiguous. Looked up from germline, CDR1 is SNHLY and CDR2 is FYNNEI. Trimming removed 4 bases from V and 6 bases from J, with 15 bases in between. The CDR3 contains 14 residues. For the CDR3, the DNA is TGTGCCAGCAGTGGGCCGGTTTCTCGGGCTGAAGCTTTCTTT. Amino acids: CASSGPVSRAEAFF. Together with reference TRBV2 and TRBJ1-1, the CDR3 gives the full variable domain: EPEVTQTPSHQVTQMGQEVILRCVPISNHLYFYWYRQILGQKVEFLVSFYNNEISEKSEIFDDQFSVERPDGSNFTLKIRSTKLEDSAMYFCASSGPVSRAEAFFGQGTRLTVV.

This chain's CDR3 is CASSRGRWNTEAFF. The CDR3 coding sequence is TGTGCCAGCTCAAGGGGACGGTGGAACACTGAAGCTTTCTTT. The chain joins TRBV18 to TRBJ1-1; D is perhaps TRBD1 (5 bases). The V end lost 5 bases, the J end lost 1 base, and 11 bases lay between the germline ends. CDR1 and CDR2 (germline): KGHSH, LQKENI. The CDR3 length is 14 residues.

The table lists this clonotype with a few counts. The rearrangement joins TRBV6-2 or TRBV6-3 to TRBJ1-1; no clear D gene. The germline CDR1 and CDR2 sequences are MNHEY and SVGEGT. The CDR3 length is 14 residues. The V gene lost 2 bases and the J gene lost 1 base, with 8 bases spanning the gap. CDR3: CASSYGGPNTEAFF. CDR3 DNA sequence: TGTGCCAGCAGTTACGGAGGGCCGAACACTGAAGCTTTCTTT.

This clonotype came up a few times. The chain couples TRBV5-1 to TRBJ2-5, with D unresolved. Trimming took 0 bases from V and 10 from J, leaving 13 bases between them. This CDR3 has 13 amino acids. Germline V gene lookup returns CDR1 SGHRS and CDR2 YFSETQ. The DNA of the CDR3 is TGCGCCAGCAGCTTGGGCCCGTCTGCGGACCAGTACTTC. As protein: CASSLGPSADQYF.

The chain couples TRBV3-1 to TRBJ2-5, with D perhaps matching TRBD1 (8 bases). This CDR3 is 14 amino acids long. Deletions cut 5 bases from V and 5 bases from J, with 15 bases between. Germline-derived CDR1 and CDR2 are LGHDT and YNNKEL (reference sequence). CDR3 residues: CASSSQGEGETQYF. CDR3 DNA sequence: TGTGCCAGCAGCTCACAGGGGGAGGGCGAGACCCAGTACTTC.

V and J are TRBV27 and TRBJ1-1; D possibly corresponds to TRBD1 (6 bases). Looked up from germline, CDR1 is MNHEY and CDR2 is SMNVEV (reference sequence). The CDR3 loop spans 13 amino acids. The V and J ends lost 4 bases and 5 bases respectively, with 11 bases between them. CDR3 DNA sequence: TGTGCCAGCAGTTACCAGGGGCGGACTGAAGCTTTCTTT. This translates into CASSYQGRTEAFF.

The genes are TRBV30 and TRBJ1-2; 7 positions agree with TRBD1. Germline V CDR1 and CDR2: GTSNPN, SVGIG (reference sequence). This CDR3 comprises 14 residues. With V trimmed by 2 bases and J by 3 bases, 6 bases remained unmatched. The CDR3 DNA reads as TGTGCCTGGAGTCTCGGGGACAGCTACTATGGCTACACCTTC. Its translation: CAWSLGDSYYGYTF. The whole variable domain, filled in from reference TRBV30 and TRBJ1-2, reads SQTIHQWPATLVQPVGSPLSLECTVEGTSNPNLYWYRQAAGRGLQLLFYSVGIGQISSEVPQNLSASRPQDRQFILSSKKLLLSDSGFYLCAWSLGDSYYGYTFGSGTRLTVV.

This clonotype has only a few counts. The CDR3: CASSYSQLAGGRETQYF. The CDR3, as DNA: TGTGCCAGCAGTTACTCACAACTAGCGGGGGGTCGGGAGACCCAGTACTTC. V and J are TRBV6-5 and TRBJ2-5, with 12 bases that match TRBD2. The V gene end was trimmed by 0 bases and the J gene end by 5 bases; junction bases not matched to a gene: 7. This CDR3 has 17 amino acids. CDR1 MNHEY and CDR2 SVGAGI come from the germline V gene.

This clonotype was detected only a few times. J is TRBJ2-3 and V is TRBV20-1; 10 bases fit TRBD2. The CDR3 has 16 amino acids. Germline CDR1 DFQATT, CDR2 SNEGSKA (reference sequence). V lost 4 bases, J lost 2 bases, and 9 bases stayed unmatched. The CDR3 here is CSAKRGGVRDTDTQYF. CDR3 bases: TGCAGTGCTAAGCGGGGGGGCGTTCGGGACACAGATACGCAGTATTTT.

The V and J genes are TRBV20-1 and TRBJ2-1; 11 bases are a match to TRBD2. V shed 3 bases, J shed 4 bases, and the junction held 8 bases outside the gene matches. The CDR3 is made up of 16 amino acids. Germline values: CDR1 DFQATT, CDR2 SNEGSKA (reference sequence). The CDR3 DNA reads TGCAGTGCTAGGGGGCTTAGCGGGGGGGCGTACAATGAGCAGTTCTTC. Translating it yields CSARGLSGGAYNEQFF.

The CDR3 loop is CASSSQGFEQFF. The CDR3 coding sequence is TGCGCCAGCAGCTCGCAGGGTTTTGAGCAGTTCTTC. The rearrangement joins TRBV5-1 to TRBJ2-1, with D tentatively TRBD1 (5 bases). CDR3 length: 12 residues. CDR1 and CDR2 from the germline V gene are SGHRS and YFSETQ. Trimming took off 3 bases at V and 9 bases at J, with 10 bases between the two ends.

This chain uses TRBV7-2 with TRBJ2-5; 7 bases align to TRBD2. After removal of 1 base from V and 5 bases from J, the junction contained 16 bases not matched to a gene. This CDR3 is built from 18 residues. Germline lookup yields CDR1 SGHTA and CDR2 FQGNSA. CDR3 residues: CASSLGDLAVLLRETQYF. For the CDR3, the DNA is TGTGCCAGCAGCTTAGGGGACCTAGCGGTGTTACTTAGGGAGACCCAGTACTTC.

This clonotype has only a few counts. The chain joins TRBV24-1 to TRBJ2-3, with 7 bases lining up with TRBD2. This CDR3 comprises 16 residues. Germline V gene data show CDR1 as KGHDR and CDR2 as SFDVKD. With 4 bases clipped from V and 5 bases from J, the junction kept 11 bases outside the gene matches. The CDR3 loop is CATSEPKAGQRDTQYF. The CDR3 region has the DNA TGTGCCACCAGTGAACCGAAAGCGGGGCAAAGAGATACGCAGTATTTT.

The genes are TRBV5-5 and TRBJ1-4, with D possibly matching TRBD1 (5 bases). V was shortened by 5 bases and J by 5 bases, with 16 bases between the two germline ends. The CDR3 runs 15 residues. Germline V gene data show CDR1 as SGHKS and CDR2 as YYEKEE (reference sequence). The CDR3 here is CASSRAGSQNEKLFF. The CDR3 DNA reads TGTGCCAGCAGTCGAGCAGGGAGCCAGAATGAAAAACTGTTTTTT.

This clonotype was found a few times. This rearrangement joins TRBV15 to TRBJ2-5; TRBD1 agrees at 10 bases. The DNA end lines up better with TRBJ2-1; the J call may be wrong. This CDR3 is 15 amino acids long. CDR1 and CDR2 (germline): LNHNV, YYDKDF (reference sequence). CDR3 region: CATRGQGNGGPKQFF. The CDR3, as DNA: TGTGCCACCAGGGGACAGGGGAATGGTGGGCCTAAGCAGTTCTTC.

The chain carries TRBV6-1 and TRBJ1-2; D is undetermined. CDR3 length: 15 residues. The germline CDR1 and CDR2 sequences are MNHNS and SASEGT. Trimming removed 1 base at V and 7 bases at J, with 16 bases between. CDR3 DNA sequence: TGTGCCAGCAGTGAAGTTGCTGGGGTAACGGGTGGCTACACCTTC. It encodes CASSEVAGVTGGYTF.

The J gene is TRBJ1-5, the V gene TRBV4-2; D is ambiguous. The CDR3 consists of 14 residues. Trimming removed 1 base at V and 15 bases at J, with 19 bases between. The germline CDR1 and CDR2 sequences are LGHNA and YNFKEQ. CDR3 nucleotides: TGTGCCAGCAGCCAAGGTCTGTTCGGAGTACCGTTGCATTTT. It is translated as CASSQGLFGVPLHF.

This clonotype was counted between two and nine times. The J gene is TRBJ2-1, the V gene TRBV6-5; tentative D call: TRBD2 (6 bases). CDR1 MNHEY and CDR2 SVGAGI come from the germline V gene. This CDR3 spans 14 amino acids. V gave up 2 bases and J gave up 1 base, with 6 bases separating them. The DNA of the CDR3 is TGTGCCAGCAGTTACGGGACTTCCTACAATGAGCAGTTCTTC. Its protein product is CASSYGTSYNEQFF.

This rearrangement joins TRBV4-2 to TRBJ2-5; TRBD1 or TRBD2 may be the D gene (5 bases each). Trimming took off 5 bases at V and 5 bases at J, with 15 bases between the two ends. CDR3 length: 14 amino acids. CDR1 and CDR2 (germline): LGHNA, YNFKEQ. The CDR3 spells CASSARGAGETQYF. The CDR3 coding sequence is TGTGCCAGCAGCGCCCGAGGGGCTGGTGAGACCCAGTACTTC.

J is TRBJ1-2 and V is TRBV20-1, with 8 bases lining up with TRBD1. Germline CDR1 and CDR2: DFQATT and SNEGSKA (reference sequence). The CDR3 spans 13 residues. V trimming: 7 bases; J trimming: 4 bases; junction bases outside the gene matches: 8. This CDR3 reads CSVKRTGIYGYTF. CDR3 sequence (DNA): TGCAGTGTTAAGCGGACAGGGATCTATGGCTACACCTTC.

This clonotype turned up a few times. The CDR3 DNA reads TGTGCCAGCGGGTTTTCCGGGACCCAGTACTTC. Amino acids: CASGFSGTQYF. The chain employs TRBV12-3 or TRBV12-4 and TRBJ2-5; D is unclear. V lost 8 bases and J 7 bases, leaving 11 bases between the germline ends. The CDR3 totals 11 residues.

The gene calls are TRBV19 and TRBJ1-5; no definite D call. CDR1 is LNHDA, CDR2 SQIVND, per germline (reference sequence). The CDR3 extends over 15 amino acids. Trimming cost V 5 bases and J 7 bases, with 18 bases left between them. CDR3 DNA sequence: TGTGCCAGTAGTCTCCGGGGTGCAGGAAAACAGCCCCAGCATTTT. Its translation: CASSLRGAGKQPQHF.

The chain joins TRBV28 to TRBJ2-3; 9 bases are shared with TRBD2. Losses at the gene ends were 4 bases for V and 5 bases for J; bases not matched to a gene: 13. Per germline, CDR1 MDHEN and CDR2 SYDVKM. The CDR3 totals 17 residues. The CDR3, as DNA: TGTGCCAGCAGTTCCCCCTCATTTAGCGGGGGAAAAGATACGCAGTATTTT. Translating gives CASSSPSFSGGKDTQYF.